The rows below give T cell receptor beta chains drawn from one sample of a study of blood T cell repertoires in COVID-19. Assay used: immunoSEQ multiplex PCR; TCRdb lists only in-frame clones, some missing. The sample lists over 350,000 clones, 88% seen once, with more than 0.85% in the top ten. Sequenced input: PBMCs or T cells enriched from blood (not recorded which). The receptors here all came from a woman under 40 with acute COVID-19. CDR3s include the opening cysteine and the closing phenylalanine or tryptophan. A D gene is named only where the DNA matches it firmly. Where a row states a size, it is once, few, many or the class of an expanded clone; other rows omit it.

V gene,J gene,clone size,CDR3 length,D gene,CDR3 protein,CDR3 DNA
TRBV4-1,TRBJ1-2,NA,15,NA,CASSQDPRSNYGYTF,TGCGCCAGCAGCCAAGATCCTAGGTCTAACTATGGCTACACCTTC
TRBV11-2,TRBJ2-4,NA,15,TRBD1,CASSLGPRTGDIQYF,TGTGCCAGCAGCTTAGGCCCTCGGACAGGGGACATTCAGTACTTC
TRBV18,TRBJ1-3,NA,14,TRBD1,CASSPDRAGNTIYF,TGTGCCAGCTCCCCCGACAGGGCGGGAAACACCATATATTTT
TRBV4-3,TRBJ1-5,NA,15,NA,CASSQEIGSNQPQHF,TGCGCCAGCAGCCAAGAGATCGGGAGCAATCAGCCCCAGCATTTT
TRBV24-1,TRBJ2-1,NA,15,TRBD1,CATSDPGQGYNEQFF,TGTGCCACCAGTGATCCGGGACAGGGGTACAATGAGCAGTTCTTC
TRBV19,TRBJ1-4,once,14,NA,CASSRGRGGEKLFF,TGTGCCAGTAGTCGTGGCAGGGGTGGTGAAAAACTGTTTTTT
TRBV7-2,TRBJ2-3,NA,18,NA,CASSLTPPRRGDTDTQYF,TGTGCCAGCAGCTTAACCCCTCCCCGGCGCGGGGACACAGATACGCAGTATTTT
TRBV19,TRBJ1-2,NA,13,TRBD1,CASSRGQRYGYTF,TGTGCCAGTAGTCGGGGACAGAGATATGGCTACACCTTC
TRBV24-1,TRBJ1-5,NA,16,NA,CATSDSQGYSNQPQHF,TGTGCCACCAGTGATTCCCAGGGGTATAGCAATCAGCCCCAGCATTTT
TRBV3-1/TRBV3-2,TRBJ1-1,NA,20,NA,CASSQDVIAREDLMNTEAFF,TGTGCCAGCAGCCAAGATGTAATAGCCAGGGAGGATTTAATGAACACTGAAGCTTTCTTT
TRBV9,TRBJ2-3,NA,16,NA,CASSVGSITSTDTQYF,TGTGCCAGCAGCGTAGGGTCCATAACTAGCACAGATACGCAGTATTTT
TRBV4-2,TRBJ1-5,few,15,NA,CASSQDRGGSQPQHF,TGTGCCAGCAGCCAAGACCGGGGAGGAAGTCAGCCCCAGCATTTT
TRBV6-5,TRBJ2-7,NA,14,TRBD1,CASKSGTAAYEQYF,TGTGCCAGCAAATCCGGGACAGCCGCCTACGAGCAGTACTTC
TRBV29-1,TRBJ1-2,NA,16,NA,CSTDQTPGVANYGYTF,TGCAGCACCGATCAGACCCCGGGGGTCGCTAACTATGGCTACACCTTC
TRBV19,TRBJ2-1,NA,16,NA,CASTSMGTGSYNEQFF,TGTGCCAGTACCTCAATGGGAACAGGGTCCTACAATGAGCAGTTCTTC
TRBV6-1,TRBJ1-2,NA,14,NA,CASSEKLGVSGYTF,TGTGCCAGCAGTGAAAAGTTAGGGGTCTCTGGCTACACCTTC
TRBV4-1,TRBJ2-7,NA,13,NA,CASRQGFSYEQYF,TGCGCCAGCCGTCAGGGATTCTCCTACGAGCAGTACTTC
TRBV9,TRBJ1-2,NA,16,NA,CASSGDPTGSNYGYTF,TGTGCCAGCAGCGGGGACCCTACAGGGTCCAACTATGGCTACACCTTC
TRBV3-1/TRBV3-2,TRBJ1-6,NA,19,TRBD1,CASSQDWLAGQGHYSPLHF,TGTGCCAGCAGCCAAGATTGGTTGGCGGGACAGGGCCATTATTCACCCCTCCACTTT
TRBV6-5,TRBJ1-2,NA,15,NA,CASREGGVGNYGYTF,TGTGCCAGCAGGGAGGGAGGGGTGGGCAACTATGGCTACACCTTC
TRBV27,TRBJ2-3,NA,15,TRBD1,CASRLGGHLTDTQYF,TGTGCCAGCAGACTAGGGGGCCACCTCACAGATACGCAGTATTTT
TRBV19,TRBJ2-1,NA,17,TRBD2,CASSTWLGGGAVGEQFF,TGTGCCAGTAGTACATGGCTTGGCGGGGGTGCGGTTGGTGAGCAGTTCTTC
TRBV2,TRBJ2-7,NA,13,NA,CASSTDSSYEQYF,TGTGCCAGCAGTACCGACAGCTCCTACGAGCAGTACTTC
TRBV7-7,TRBJ2-7,NA,14,TRBD1,CASSATGGSYEQYF,TGTGCCAGCAGCGCGACAGGGGGAAGCTACGAGCAGTACTTC
TRBV15,TRBJ1-2,NA,14,TRBD1,CATSSPGTDYGYTF,TGTGCCACCAGCAGTCCCGGGACAGATTATGGCTACACCTTC
TRBV29-1,TRBJ2-7,NA,14,TRBD2,CSVRKRGSDYEQYF,TGCAGCGTTAGGAAGCGGGGGTCCGACTACGAGCAGTACTTC
TRBV10-3,TRBJ1-5,NA,15,TRBD1,CAISEGQGSNQPQHF,TGTGCCATCAGTGAGGGACAGGGTAGCAATCAGCCCCAGCATTTT
TRBV9,TRBJ2-3,NA,15,NA,CASSVAAGYTDTQYF,TGTGCCAGCAGCGTAGCGGCAGGATACACAGATACGCAGTATTTT
TRBV6-1,TRBJ1-6,once,13,NA,CASSEVPQGILHF,TGTGCCAGCAGTGAAGTACCTCAGGGGATCCTCCACTTT
TRBV9,TRBJ1-4,few,15,TRBD1,CASSVWTGPNEKLFF,TGTGCCAGCAGCGTTTGGACAGGGCCGAATGAAAAACTGTTTTTT